Listed below are T cell receptor beta chains from one sample, sequenced in a study of long-term antiretroviral therapy in people with HIV. TCRdb's table, derived via immunoSEQ multiplex PCR, lists solely in-frame clones and lacks some. The sample holds about 39,000 clones, less than 90% seen once. Sequencing used unsorted PBMCs, obtained 1.2 years after starting antiretroviral therapy. These receptors came from a woman in her fifties or sixties with HIV. CDR3s include the opening cysteine and the closing phenylalanine or tryptophan. Each record gives: D gene, clone size, V gene, J gene, CDR3 DNA, CDR3 protein. The D gene is left open where the match is weak. Expanded clones get a size class; other rows say once, few or many, or leave the size out.

D gene: TRBD1
clone size: .
V gene: TRBV9
J gene: TRBJ2-3
CDR3 DNA: TGTGCCAGCAGCGGACTGAGGGGGCGCGCAGATACGCAGTATTTT
CDR3 protein: CASSGLRGRADTQYF

D gene: TRBD1
clone size: .
V gene: TRBV19
J gene: TRBJ1-2
CDR3 DNA: TGTGCCAGTAGGGGGGACAGATCGGGCTATGGCTACACCTTC
CDR3 protein: CASRGDRSGYGYTF

D gene: .
clone size: .
V gene: TRBV29-1
J gene: TRBJ2-7
CDR3 DNA: TGCAGCACCTGGACTCGACGGGAGGAGCAGTACTTC
CDR3 protein: CSTWTRREEQYF

D gene: TRBD1
clone size: .
V gene: TRBV5-4
J gene: TRBJ1-6
CDR3 DNA: TGTGCCAGCAGCTTGGATCGGCGACAGGGACGGAATTCACCCCTCCACTTT
CDR3 protein: CASSLDRRQGRNSPLHF

D gene: .
clone size: few
V gene: TRBV5-6
J gene: TRBJ2-7
CDR3 DNA: TGTGCCAGCAGCACCTGGGGCCTCGGGTACGAGCAGTACTTC
CDR3 protein: CASSTWGLGYEQYF

D gene: TRBD1
clone size: .
V gene: TRBV6-5
J gene: TRBJ1-1
CDR3 DNA: TGTGCCAGCCGACAGGGCCGGTTCGGTACTGAAGCTTTCTTT
CDR3 protein: CASRQGRFGTEAFF

D gene: TRBD2
clone size: .
V gene: TRBV2
J gene: TRBJ2-1
CDR3 DNA: TGTGCCACAGGACTAGCGGGGGGTAGCTCCTACAATGAGCAGTTCTTC
CDR3 protein: CATGLAGGSSYNEQFF

D gene: .
clone size: .
V gene: TRBV5-4
J gene: TRBJ2-1
CDR3 DNA: TGTGCCAGCAGCTTGGTCGACAGTAACAATGAGCAGTTCTTC
CDR3 protein: CASSLVDSNNEQFF

D gene: .
clone size: .
V gene: TRBV7-8
J gene: TRBJ1-5
CDR3 DNA: TGTGCCAGCAGCCTCTCGAGAGGGGTTCAGCCCCAGCATTTT
CDR3 protein: CASSLSRGVQPQHF

D gene: .
clone size: once
V gene: TRBV6-5
J gene: TRBJ2-2
CDR3 DNA: TGTGCCTCTACAGGGTATGGGACCGGGGAGCTGTTTTTT
CDR3 protein: CASTGYGTGELFF

D gene: .
clone size: medium-sized
V gene: TRBV6-1
J gene: TRBJ1-2
CDR3 DNA: TGTGCCAGCAGTCAAGATGGACGTTCACTGGGCTATGGCTACACCTTC
CDR3 protein: CASSQDGRSLGYGYTF

D gene: TRBD2
clone size: .
V gene: TRBV18
J gene: TRBJ2-3
CDR3 DNA: TGTGCCAGCTCACCATCTAGCGGGCCACCCACAGATACGCAGTATTTT
CDR3 protein: CASSPSSGPPTDTQYF

D gene: .
clone size: .
V gene: TRBV5-1
J gene: TRBJ1-2
CDR3 DNA: TGCGCCAGCAGCTGGGGGGTCGGGGGAACCTATGGCTACACCTTC
CDR3 protein: CASSWGVGGTYGYTF

D gene: .
clone size: .
V gene: TRBV9
J gene: TRBJ1-2
CDR3 DNA: TGTGCCAGCAGCGGAAATGGCTACACCTTC
CDR3 protein: CASSGNGYTF

D gene: TRBD2
clone size: .
V gene: TRBV27
J gene: TRBJ2-5
CDR3 DNA: TGTGCCAGCAGCCAATCCGTGACTAGCGGCCCCCAAGAGACCCAGTACTTC
CDR3 protein: CASSQSVTSGPQETQYF

D gene: .
clone size: .
V gene: TRBV11-2
J gene: TRBJ2-3
CDR3 DNA: TGTGCCAGCAGCTTCGGCCAGCCGGGAGATACGCAGTATTTT
CDR3 protein: CASSFGQPGDTQYF

D gene: .
clone size: .
V gene: TRBV30
J gene: TRBJ1-4
CDR3 DNA: TGTGCCTGTTCTAATGAAAAACTGTTTTTT
CDR3 protein: CACSNEKLFF

D gene: .
clone size: .
V gene: TRBV7-3
J gene: TRBJ2-2
CDR3 DNA: TGTGCCAGCAGGCAAAAAAAAATGGGCGGGGAGCTGTTTTTT
CDR3 protein: CASRQKKMGGELFF

D gene: TRBD2
clone size: .
V gene: TRBV4-3
J gene: TRBJ2-1
CDR3 DNA: TGCGCCAGCAGCCAAGGGAGGAACGAGCGGGGCGAGCAGTTCTTC
CDR3 protein: CASSQGRNERGEQFF

D gene: .
clone size: .
V gene: TRBV4-1
J gene: TRBJ1-2
CDR3 DNA: TGCGCCAGCAGCCAAGTGTTTTCCTATGGCTACACCTTC
CDR3 protein: CASSQVFSYGYTF

D gene: .
clone size: .
V gene: TRBV7-9
J gene: TRBJ1-1
CDR3 DNA: TGTGCCAGCAGCTTGGACGGGGAGACTGAAGCTTTCTTT
CDR3 protein: CASSLDGETEAFF

D gene: .
clone size: .
V gene: TRBV21-1
J gene: TRBJ1-1
CDR3 DNA: TGTGCCAGCAGTCATACCGGGACAGGGGGAACTGAAGCTTTCTTT
CDR3 protein: CASSHTGTGGTEAFF

D gene: TRBD1
clone size: .
V gene: TRBV7-9
J gene: TRBJ2-6
CDR3 DNA: TGTGCCAGCAGAAAGACAGGGAACTCTGGGGCCAACGTCCTGACTTTC
CDR3 protein: CASRKTGNSGANVLTF

D gene: TRBD2
clone size: .
V gene: TRBV7-2
J gene: TRBJ2-7
CDR3 DNA: TGTGCCAGCAGCTTAGGTGGGGGGGCCTACGAGCAGTACTTC
CDR3 protein: CASSLGGGAYEQYF

D gene: TRBD2
clone size: .
V gene: TRBV7-6
J gene: TRBJ2-5
CDR3 DNA: TGTGCCAGCAGCTTACTAGCGGGGGGGAAAGAGACCCAGTACTTC
CDR3 protein: CASSLLAGGKETQYF

D gene: .
clone size: once
V gene: TRBV7-9
J gene: TRBJ1-5
CDR3 DNA: TGTGCCAGCAGCTTAGGACAGCTTAGCAATCAGCCCCAGCATTTT
CDR3 protein: CASSLGQLSNQPQHF

D gene: .
clone size: .
V gene: TRBV9
J gene: TRBJ2-2
CDR3 DNA: TGTGCCAGCAGCGTAGCCCCCGGACAGCCCACCGGGGAGCTGTTTTTT
CDR3 protein: CASSVAPGQPTGELFF

D gene: TRBD2
clone size: .
V gene: TRBV7-2
J gene: TRBJ2-1
CDR3 DNA: TGTGCCAGCAGCTTAGGCGGGAGTAATGAGCAGTTCTTC
CDR3 protein: CASSLGGSNEQFF

D gene: .
clone size: .
V gene: TRBV20-1
J gene: TRBJ2-1
CDR3 DNA: TGCAGTGCTAACCTAGACAATGAGCAGTTCTTC
CDR3 protein: CSANLDNEQFF

D gene: .
clone size: .
V gene: TRBV14
J gene: TRBJ1-2
CDR3 DNA: TGTGCCAGCAGCCAAGATCGTTTTGGCTACACCTTC
CDR3 protein: CASSQDRFGYTF

D gene: .
clone size: .
V gene: TRBV2
J gene: TRBJ1-3
CDR3 DNA: TGTGCCAGCAGTGACAGATTTACTACTGGAAACACCATATATTTT
CDR3 protein: CASSDRFTTGNTIYF

D gene: .
clone size: .
V gene: TRBV29-1
J gene: TRBJ1-1
CDR3 DNA: TGCAGCGTTGAGAGGATACGTGGGGTGGAGGCTGAAGCTTTCTTT
CDR3 protein: CSVERIRGVEAEAFF

D gene: .
clone size: .
V gene: TRBV5-4
J gene: TRBJ2-2
CDR3 DNA: TGTGCCAGCAGCTTGGCCTTGGGTGACAGAGGGGGCGGGGAGCTGTTTTTT
CDR3 protein: CASSLALGDRGGGELFF

D gene: .
clone size: .
V gene: TRBV5-1
J gene: TRBJ2-3
CDR3 DNA: TGCGCCAGCAGCAGAGGGGGGGGGAACACAGATACGCAGTATTTT
CDR3 protein: CASSRGGGNTDTQYF

D gene: .
clone size: .
V gene: TRBV5-1
J gene: TRBJ2-3
CDR3 DNA: TGCGCCAGCAGTCCCGCCGGAGATACGCAGTATTTT
CDR3 protein: CASSPAGDTQYF

D gene: TRBD2
clone size: few
V gene: TRBV7-9
J gene: TRBJ2-7
CDR3 DNA: TGTGCCAGCAGCTCGGGGGGTAGCTCCTACGAGCAGTACTTC
CDR3 protein: CASSSGGSSYEQYF

D gene: TRBD1
clone size: .
V gene: TRBV5-6
J gene: TRBJ1-4
CDR3 DNA: TGTGCCAGCAGCTTCCGGAGGACAGGGGTAACTAATGAAAAACTGTTTTTT
CDR3 protein: CASSFRRTGVTNEKLFF

D gene: .
clone size: once
V gene: TRBV6-8
J gene: TRBJ2-3
CDR3 DNA: TGTGCCAGTCGGTTTTCAGATACGCAGTATTTT
CDR3 protein: CASRFSDTQYF

D gene: .
clone size: .
V gene: TRBV30
J gene: TRBJ1-5
CDR3 DNA: TGTGCCTGCTCCCCTGGGGGATACAATCAGCCCCAGCATTTT
CDR3 protein: CACSPGGYNQPQHF